This T cell receptor beta chain emerged from a study of response to subunit inactivated influenza vaccine. Findings and caveats of the study: That few new T cells are recruited by each seasonal influenza vaccination was the authors' suggestion.

The junction had 4 bases not matched to a gene; V was cut back by 1 base and J by 1 base. CDR3 length equals 15 residues. CDR1 and CDR2 (germline): MDHEN, SYDVKM. TCRdb independently ran MiXCR on the RT-PCR reads; one entry per CDR3 protein. The table records approximately 680,000 distinct CDR3 sequences, 15% to 17% of them present only once. In the case of this clonotype: The target antigen is unknown.

This TCR was sampled from a man between 50 and 59 years old who received an inactivated influenza vaccine. V and J are TRBV28 and TRBJ2-7, with 7 bases matching TRBD1. The input for sequencing was PBMCs from blood, taken less than 13 days after vaccination. CDR3 region: CASSLYWTGSYEQYF. CDR3 DNA sequence: TGTGCCAGCAGTTTATACTGGACAGGATCCTACGAGCAGTACTTC. The complete variable domain, with remaining parts taken from reference TRBV28 and TRBJ2-7, reads DVKVTQSSRYLVKRTGEKVFLECVQDMDHENMFWYRQDPGLGLRLIYFSYDVKMKEKGDIPEGYSVSREKKERFSLILESASTNQTSMYLCASSLYWTGSYEQYFGPGTRLTVT.